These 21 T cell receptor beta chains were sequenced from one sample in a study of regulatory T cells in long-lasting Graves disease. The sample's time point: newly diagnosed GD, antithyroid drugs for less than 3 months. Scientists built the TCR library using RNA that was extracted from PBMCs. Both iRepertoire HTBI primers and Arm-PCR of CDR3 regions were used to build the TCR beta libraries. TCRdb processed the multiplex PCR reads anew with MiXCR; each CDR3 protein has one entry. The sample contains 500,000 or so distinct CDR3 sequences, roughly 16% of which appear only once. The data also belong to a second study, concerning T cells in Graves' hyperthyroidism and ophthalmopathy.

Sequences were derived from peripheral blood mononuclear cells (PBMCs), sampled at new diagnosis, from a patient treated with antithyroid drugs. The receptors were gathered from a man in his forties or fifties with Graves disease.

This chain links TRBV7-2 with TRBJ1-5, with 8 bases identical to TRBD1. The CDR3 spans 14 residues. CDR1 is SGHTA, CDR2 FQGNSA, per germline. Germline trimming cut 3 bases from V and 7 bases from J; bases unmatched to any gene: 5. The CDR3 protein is CASSFDRGGQPQHF. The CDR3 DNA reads TGTGCCAGCAGCTTCGACAGGGGTGGCCAGCCCCAGCATTTT.

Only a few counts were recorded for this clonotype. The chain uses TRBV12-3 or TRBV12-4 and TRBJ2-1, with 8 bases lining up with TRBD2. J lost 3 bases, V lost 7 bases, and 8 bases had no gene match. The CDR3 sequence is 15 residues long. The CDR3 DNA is TGTGCCAGCACCGTGTCCGGGACTAGCTACAATGAGCAGTTCTTC. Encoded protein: CASTVSGTSYNEQFF.

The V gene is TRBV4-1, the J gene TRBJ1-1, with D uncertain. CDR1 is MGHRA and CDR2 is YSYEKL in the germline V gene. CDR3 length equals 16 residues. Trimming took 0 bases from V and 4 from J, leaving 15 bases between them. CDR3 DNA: TGCGCCAGCAGCCAAGATCCTAAAGGGTGGGGCACTGAAGCTTTCTTT. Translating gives CASSQDPKGWGTEAFF.

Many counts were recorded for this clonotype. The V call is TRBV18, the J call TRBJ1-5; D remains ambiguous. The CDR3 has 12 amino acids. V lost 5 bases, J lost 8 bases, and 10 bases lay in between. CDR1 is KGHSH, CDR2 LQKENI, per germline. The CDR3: CASSTEHEPQHF. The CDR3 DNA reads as TGTGCCAGCTCAACCGAGCATGAGCCCCAGCATTTT.

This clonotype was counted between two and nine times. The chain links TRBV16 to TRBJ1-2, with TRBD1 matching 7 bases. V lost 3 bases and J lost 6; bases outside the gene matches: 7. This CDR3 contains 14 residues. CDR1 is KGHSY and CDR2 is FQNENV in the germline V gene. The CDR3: CASSHPIQGNGYTF. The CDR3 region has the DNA TGTGCCAGCAGCCACCCCATACAGGGGAATGGCTACACCTTC. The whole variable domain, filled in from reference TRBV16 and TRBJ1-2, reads GEEVAQTPKHLVRGEGQKAKLYCAPIKGHSYVFWYQQVLKNEFKFLISFQNENVFDETGMPKERFSAKCLPNSPCSLEIQATKLEDSAVYFCASSHPIQGNGYTFGSGTRLTVV.

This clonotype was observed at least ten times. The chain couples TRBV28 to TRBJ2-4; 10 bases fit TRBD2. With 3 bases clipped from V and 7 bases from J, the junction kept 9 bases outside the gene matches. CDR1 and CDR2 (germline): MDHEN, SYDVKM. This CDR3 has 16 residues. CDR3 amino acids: CASSLQSSGRRNIQYF. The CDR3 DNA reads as TGTGCCAGCAGTTTGCAGTCTAGCGGGAGAAGGAACATTCAGTACTTC. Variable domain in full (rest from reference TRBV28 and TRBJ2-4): DVKVTQSSRYLVKRTGEKVFLECVQDMDHENMFWYRQDPGLGLRLIYFSYDVKMKEKGDIPEGYSVSREKKERFSLILESASTNQTSMYLCASSLQSSGRRNIQYFGAGTRLSVL.

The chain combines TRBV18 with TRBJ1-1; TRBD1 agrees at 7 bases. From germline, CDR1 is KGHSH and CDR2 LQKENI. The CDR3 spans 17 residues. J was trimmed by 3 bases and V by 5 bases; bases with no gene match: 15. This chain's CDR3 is CASSTRQGPGGDTEAFF. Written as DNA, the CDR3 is TGTGCCAGCTCAACCCGACAGGGACCCGGGGGGGACACTGAAGCTTTCTTT.

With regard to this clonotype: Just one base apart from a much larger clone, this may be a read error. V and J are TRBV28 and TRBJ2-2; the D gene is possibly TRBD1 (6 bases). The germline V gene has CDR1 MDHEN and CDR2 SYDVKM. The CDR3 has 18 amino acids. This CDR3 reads CAGSFGGWQGKNTGELFF. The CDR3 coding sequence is TGTGCCGGCAGTTTTGGGGGTTGGCAGGGGAAGAACACCGGGGAGCTGTTTTTT.

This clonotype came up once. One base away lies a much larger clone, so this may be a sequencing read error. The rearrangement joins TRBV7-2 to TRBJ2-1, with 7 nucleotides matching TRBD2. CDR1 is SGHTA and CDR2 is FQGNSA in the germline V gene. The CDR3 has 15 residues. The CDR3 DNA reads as TGTGGCAGCAGCTTAGTAAGCGGGGCCTACAATGAGCAGTTCTTC. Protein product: CGSSLVSGAYNEQFF.

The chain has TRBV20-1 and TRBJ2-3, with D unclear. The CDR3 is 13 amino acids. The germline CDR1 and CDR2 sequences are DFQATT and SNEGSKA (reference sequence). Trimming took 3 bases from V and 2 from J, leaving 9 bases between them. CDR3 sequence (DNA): TGCAGTGCTAGGGAGTCGTACACAGATACGCAGTATTTT. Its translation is CSARESYTDTQYF.

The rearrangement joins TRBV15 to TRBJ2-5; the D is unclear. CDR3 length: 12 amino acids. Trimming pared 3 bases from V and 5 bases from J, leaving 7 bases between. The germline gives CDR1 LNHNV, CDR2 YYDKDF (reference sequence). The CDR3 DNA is TGTGCCACCAGCAGGGGTTGGGAGACCCAGTACTTC. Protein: CATSRGWETQYF.

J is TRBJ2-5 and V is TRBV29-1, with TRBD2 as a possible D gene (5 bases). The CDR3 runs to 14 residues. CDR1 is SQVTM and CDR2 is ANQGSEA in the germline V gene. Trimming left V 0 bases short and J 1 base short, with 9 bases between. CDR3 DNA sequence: TGCAGCGTTGAAGACGCTAGCCCCCAAGAGACCCAGTACTTC. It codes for CSVEDASPQETQYF.

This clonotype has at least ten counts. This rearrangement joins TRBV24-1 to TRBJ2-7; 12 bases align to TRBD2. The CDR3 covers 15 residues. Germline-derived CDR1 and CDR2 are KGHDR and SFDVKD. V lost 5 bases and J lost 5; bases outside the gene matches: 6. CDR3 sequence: CATSGWTSGTHEQYF. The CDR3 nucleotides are TGTGCCACCAGTGGGTGGACTAGCGGGACCCACGAGCAGTACTTC.

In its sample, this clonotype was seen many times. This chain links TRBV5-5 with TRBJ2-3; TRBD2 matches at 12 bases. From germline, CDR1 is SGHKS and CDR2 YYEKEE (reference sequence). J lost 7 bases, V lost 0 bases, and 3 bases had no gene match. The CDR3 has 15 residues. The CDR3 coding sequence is TGTGCCAGCAGCTTGGCGACTAGCGGGAGCTATACGCAGTATTTT. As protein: CASSLATSGSYTQYF.

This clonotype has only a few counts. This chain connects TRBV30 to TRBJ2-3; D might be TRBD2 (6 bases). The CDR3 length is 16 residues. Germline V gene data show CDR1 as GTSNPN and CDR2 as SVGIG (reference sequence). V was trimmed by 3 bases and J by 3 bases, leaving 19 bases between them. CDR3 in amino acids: CAWSLSAGRSTDTQYF. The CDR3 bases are TGTGCCTGGAGCCTTTCGGCGGGGCGTTCAACAGATACGCAGTATTTT.

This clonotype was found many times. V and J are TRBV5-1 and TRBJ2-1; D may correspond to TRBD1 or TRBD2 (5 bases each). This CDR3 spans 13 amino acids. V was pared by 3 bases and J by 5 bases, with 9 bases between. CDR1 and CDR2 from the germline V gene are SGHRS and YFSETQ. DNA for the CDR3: TGCGCCAGCAGCTGGGGGTCGGACAATGAGCAGTTCTTC. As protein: CASSWGSDNEQFF. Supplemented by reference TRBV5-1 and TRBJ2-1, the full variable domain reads KAGVTQTPRYLIKTRGQQVTLSCSPISGHRSVSWYQQTPGQGLQFLFEYFSETQRNKGNFPGRFSGRQFSNSRSEMNVSTLELGDSALYLCASSWGSDNEQFFGPGTRLTVL.

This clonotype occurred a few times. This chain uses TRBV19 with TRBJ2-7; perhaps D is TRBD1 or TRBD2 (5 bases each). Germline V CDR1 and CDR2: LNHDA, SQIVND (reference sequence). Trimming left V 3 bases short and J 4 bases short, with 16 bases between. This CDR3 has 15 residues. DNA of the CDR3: TGTGCCAGTAGTATTGAGGGGAGAGTCAGGTACGAGCAGTACTTC. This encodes CASSIEGRVRYEQYF.

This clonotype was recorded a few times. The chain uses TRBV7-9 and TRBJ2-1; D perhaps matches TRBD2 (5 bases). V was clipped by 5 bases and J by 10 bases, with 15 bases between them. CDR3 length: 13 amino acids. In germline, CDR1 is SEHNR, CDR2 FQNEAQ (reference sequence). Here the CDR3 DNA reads TGTGCCAGCAGCATCCCGGACTTAAGCGAGCAGTTCTTC. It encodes CASSIPDLSEQFF.

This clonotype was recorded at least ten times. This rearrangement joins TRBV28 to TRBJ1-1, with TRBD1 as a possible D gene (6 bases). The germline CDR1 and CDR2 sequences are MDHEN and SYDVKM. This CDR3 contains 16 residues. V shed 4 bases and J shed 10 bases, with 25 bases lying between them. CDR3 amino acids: CASSSPGASTSPRAFF. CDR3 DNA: TGTGCCAGCAGTTCCCCAGGGGCCTCGACCAGCCCCCGAGCTTTCTTT.

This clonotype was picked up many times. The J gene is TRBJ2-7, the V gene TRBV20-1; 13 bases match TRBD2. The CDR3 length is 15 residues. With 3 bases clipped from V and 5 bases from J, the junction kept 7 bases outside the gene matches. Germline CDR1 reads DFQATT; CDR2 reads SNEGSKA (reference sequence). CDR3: CSARPTSGRAHEQYF. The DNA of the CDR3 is TGCAGTGCTAGGCCCACTAGCGGGAGGGCCCACGAGCAGTACTTC.

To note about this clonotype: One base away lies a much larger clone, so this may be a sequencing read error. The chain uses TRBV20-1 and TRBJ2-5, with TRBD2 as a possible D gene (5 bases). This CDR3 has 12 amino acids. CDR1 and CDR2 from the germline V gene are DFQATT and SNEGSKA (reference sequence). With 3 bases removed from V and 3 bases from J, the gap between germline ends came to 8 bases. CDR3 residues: CSASGDEETQYF. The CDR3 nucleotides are TGCAGTGCTAGCGGGGATGAAGAGACCCAGTACTTC.